The clone carrying this T cell receptor beta chain was recorded a few times. Its matching antigen is unknown. The data originate from a study of CD8 T cells in ankylosing spondylitis. Points from the study as a whole: As reported, disease-linked clones showed significant enrichment in matched ankylosing spondylitis synovial fluid.

MiXCR was run by TCRdb on the 5' RACE reads, yielding one entry per CDR3 protein. The sample lists 150,000 to 250,000 distinct CDR3 sequences, 13% occurring once. This clonotype originated in a male donor with ankylosing spondylitis or in good health (not recorded which). The sequenced sample consisted of blood, either unsorted or a sorted T cell fraction (not recorded which).

CDR3 in DNA: TGTGCCAGCAGCCAAGTAACTAGCGGCGAGGACGAGCAGTACTTC. Its translation: CASSQVTSGEDEQYF. The chain employs TRBV4-2 and TRBJ2-7, with 8 bases lining up with TRBD2. The V segment lost 1 base and the J segment 5 bases; nucleotides outside the gene matches: 7. Germline V gene lookup returns CDR1 LGHNA and CDR2 YNFKEQ. This CDR3 is 15 amino acids long.